This entry lists 14 T cell receptor beta chains sequenced from one sample in a study of T cell responses to AZD1222 COVID-19 vaccine. Clones were read by immunoSEQ multiplex PCR, and TCRdb kept only the in-frame ones, dropping some. The data show 85,000 or so clones, about 86% seen once. The source material was peripheral blood, sampled 28 days after the second AZD1222 dose. These TCRs come from an adult who received the AZD1222 COVID-19 vaccine.

V and J are TRBV6-5 and TRBJ2-7; D is uncertain. CDR1 MNHEY and CDR2 SVGAGI come from the germline V gene. CDR3 length: 13 amino acids. Trimming shortened V by 2 bases and J by 2 bases, and 7 bases separated the two germline ends. The CDR3, as DNA: TGTGCCAGCAGTTACGCAACCGCCTACGAGCAGTACTTC. Translation: CASSYATAYEQYF.

V and J are TRBV12-3 or TRBV12-4 and TRBJ2-2, with D uncertain. Trimming shortened V by 2 bases and J by 8 bases, and 6 bases separated the two germline ends. This CDR3 is 12 amino acids long. CDR3 sequence: CASSLMSGELFF. The DNA for the CDR3 is TGTGCCAGCAGTTTAATGAGTGGGGAGCTGTTTTTT.

The CDR3 region has the DNA TGTGCCAGCAGAACCCAGGACGGGGTCGGGGAGCTGTTTTTT. Its protein is CASRTQDGVGELFF. The chain joins TRBV6-5 to TRBJ2-2, with D possibly TRBD2 on 5 matching bases. Germline CDR1 reads MNHEY; CDR2 reads SVGAGI. V shed 6 bases and J shed 7 bases, with 15 bases lying between them. The CDR3 is 14 residues long.

The chain couples TRBV15 to TRBJ2-2, with a weak D call TRBD2 (7 bases). CDR3 size: 17 residues. V lost 0 bases to trimming and J lost 7 bases, with 18 bases between them. The germline CDR1 and CDR2 sequences are LNHNV and YYDKDF (reference sequence). CDR3 protein: CATSREGWGLADGELFF. The CDR3, as DNA: TGTGCCACCAGCAGAGAGGGGTGGGGGCTAGCGGACGGGGAGCTGTTTTTT.

The V gene is TRBV9, the J gene TRBJ2-7; possibly TRBD2 for D (6 bases). Trimming removed 0 bases from V and 4 bases from J, with 17 bases in between. Per germline, CDR1 SGDLS and CDR2 YYNGEE. The CDR3 is 16 residues long. In nucleotides, the CDR3 is TGTGCCAGCAGCGTAGCCGCGGGGCAGGAAAGATACGAGCAGTACTTC. Its translation: CASSVAAGQERYEQYF.

In its sample, this clone was seen a few times. The chain recombines TRBV18 with TRBJ1-1; 8 positions match TRBD1. The J segment lost 6 bases and the V segment lost 3 bases, leaving 9 bases of the junction unmatched. Germline lookup yields CDR1 KGHSH and CDR2 LQKENI. CDR3 length: 15 residues. CDR3 region: CASSPSDRDGPEAFF. The CDR3 nucleotides read TGTGCCAGCTCACCCTCGGACAGGGATGGGCCTGAAGCTTTCTTT.

The chain links TRBV11-2 to TRBJ2-7; D is possibly TRBD1 (7 bases). Germline CDR1 is SGHAT and CDR2 is FQNNGV. Trimming took off 4 bases at V and 5 bases at J, with 18 bases between the two ends. The CDR3 has 15 amino acids. CDR3 nucleotides: TGTGCCAGCAGCTCACCCAGGGGGGAGGCCCACGAGCAGTACTTC. Encoded protein: CASSSPRGEAHEQYF.

This chain joins TRBV5-1 and TRBJ2-2, with 14 bases aligning to TRBD2. V lost 4 bases and J lost 4; bases outside the gene matches: 3. The germline V gene encodes CDR1 SGHRS and CDR2 YFSETQ. CDR3 length: 16 amino acids. The CDR3 sequence is CASSRGLAGGTGELFF. For the CDR3, the DNA is TGCGCCAGCAGCCGAGGACTAGCGGGGGGCACCGGGGAGCTGTTTTTT.

On this clone itself: Since the CDR3 does not end with the conserved phenylalanine or tryptophan, this likely comes from a read error. Because the CDR3's place on the DNA is in doubt, the DNA is left out and the CDR3 is given as listed by TCRdb. This chain links TRBV21-1 with TRBJ2-7; the DNA was not compared with TRBD2, the D call given in the table. TRBV21-1 is termed a pseudogene. The CDR3 numbers 8 amino acids, ends counted. This CDR3 reads CANSCGGR.

V is TRBV10-3 and J is TRBJ1-1, with TRBD1 identical over 10 bases. The germline V gene encodes CDR1 ENHRY and CDR2 SYGVKD. V shed 1 base, J shed 4 bases, and the junction held 3 bases outside the gene matches. This CDR3 has 15 residues. The CDR3 DNA follows: TGTGCCATCAGTGAGTTTGGACAGGGGGGCACTGAAGCTTTCTTT. This codes for CAISEFGQGGTEAFF.

The chain joins TRBV5-1 to TRBJ1-4; 10 nucleotides match TRBD1. Trimming took 4 bases from V and 7 from J; bases not matched to a gene: 7. Looked up from germline, CDR1 is SGHRS and CDR2 is YFSETQ. The CDR3 has 15 amino acids. CDR3 bases: TGCGCCAGCAGCATCGGGACAGGGGACGGTGAAAAACTGTTTTTT. It specifies CASSIGTGDGEKLFF.

This rearrangement joins TRBV19 to TRBJ2-3; D may correspond to TRBD1 or TRBD2 (6 bases each). The CDR3 spans 16 residues. Germline V CDR1 and CDR2: LNHDA, SQIVND (reference sequence). V was shortened by 0 bases and J by 1 base, with 11 bases between the two germline ends. The CDR3 loop reads CASSIDGGPGTDTQYF. The CDR3 DNA is TGTGCCAGTAGTATAGATGGGGGGCCGGGCACAGATACGCAGTATTTT.

V and J are TRBV7-8 and TRBJ2-3; TRBD2 might be the D (6 bases). V lost 2 bases and J lost 2, with 14 bases in between. CDR1 SGHVS and CDR2 FQNEAQ come from the germline V gene. The CDR3 runs to 16 residues. CDR3 residues: CASSLRRGTFTDTQYF. DNA of the CDR3: TGTGCCAGCAGCTTACGGCGAGGGACTTTCACAGATACGCAGTATTTT.

The V and J genes are TRBV5-4 and TRBJ1-3, with a possible D match to TRBD1 (5 bases). Germline CDR1 is SGHNT and CDR2 is YYREEE (reference sequence). V lost 4 bases, J lost 0 bases, and 11 bases lay in between. This CDR3 has 15 amino acids. The CDR3 DNA sequence: TGTGCCAGCAGCCCGACAGCAAGCTCTGGAAACACCATATATTTT. The encoded protein is CASSPTASSGNTIYF. The complete variable domain, with remaining parts taken from reference TRBV5-4 and TRBJ1-3, reads ETGVTQSPTHLIKTRGQQVTLRCSSQSGHNTVSWYQQALGQGPQFIFQYYREEENGRGNFPPRFSGLQFPNYSSELNVNALELDDSALYLCASSPTASSGNTIYFGEGSWLTVV.